The following is a TCR beta chain sequence with its context. The CDR3 runs to 15 residues. CDR1 is KGHSH, CDR2 LQKENI, per germline. Trimming stripped 3 bases from V and 7 bases from J, with 15 bases between. The data are from a study of blood T cell repertoires in COVID-19. Sequencing was performed with immunoSEQ multiplex PCR; in TCRdb, only in-frame clones are kept and a portion is missing. The sample yields around 43,000 clones, around 85% seen once. Sequencing was carried out using peripheral blood. J is TRBJ2-2 and V is TRBV18, with D unresolved. The sequence came from a woman older than 75 with acute or convalescent COVID-19. CDR3: CASSPPSIGGGELFF. The CDR3 DNA reads TGTGCCAGCTCACCCCCTAGTATCGGCGGCGGGGAGCTGTTTTTT.